The clone carrying this TCR beta chain was seen a single time. The assay was immunoSEQ multiplex PCR, and TCRdb's table has in-frame clones only and misses some. The sample has hundreds of thousands of clones; about 96% are singletons. Between the trimmed V and J ends, which lost 2 bases and 1 base, there was a span of 3 bases. The CDR3 totals 11 residues. The germline V gene encodes CDR1 SQVTM and CDR2 ANQGSEA. The data originate from a study of shared clonotypes between healthy human individuals. The specimen sequenced was memory CD8+ T cells sorted from blood. The sample's subset: CD45RO+ cells pooled with CCR7-negative TemRA cells. The rearrangement links TRBV29-1 to TRBJ2-7; D is ambiguous. This sequence was found in a man aged 30 to 39 in good health. The CDR3, as DNA: TGCAGCGTTGAACGATCCTACGAGCAGTACTTC. Its translation is CSVERSYEQYF.